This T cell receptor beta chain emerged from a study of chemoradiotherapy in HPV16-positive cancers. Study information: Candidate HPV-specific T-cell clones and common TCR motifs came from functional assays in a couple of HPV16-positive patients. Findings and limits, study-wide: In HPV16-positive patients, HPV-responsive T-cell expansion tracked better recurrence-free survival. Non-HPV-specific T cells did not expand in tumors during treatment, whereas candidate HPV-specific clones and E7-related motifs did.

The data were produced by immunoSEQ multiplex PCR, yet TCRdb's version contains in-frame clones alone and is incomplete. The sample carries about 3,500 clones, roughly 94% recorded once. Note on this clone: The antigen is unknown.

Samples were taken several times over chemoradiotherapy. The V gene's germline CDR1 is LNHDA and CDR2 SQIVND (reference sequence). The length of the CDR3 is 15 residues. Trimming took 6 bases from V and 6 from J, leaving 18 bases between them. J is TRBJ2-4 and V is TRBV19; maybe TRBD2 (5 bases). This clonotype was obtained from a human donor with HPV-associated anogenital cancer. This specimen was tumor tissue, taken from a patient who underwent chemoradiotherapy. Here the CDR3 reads CASSRMSSRGNIQYF. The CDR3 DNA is TGTGCCAGTAGCCGGATGAGCTCACGGGGAAACATTCAGTACTTC.